The rows below give T cell receptor beta chains drawn from one sample of a study of shared clonotypes between healthy human individuals. The data were produced by immunoSEQ multiplex PCR, yet TCRdb's version contains in-frame clones alone and is incomplete. The sample carries approximately 1,000,000 clones, 75% to 80% recorded once. Material for sequencing was memory CD4+ T cells from PBMCs. All receptors come from a man aged 18 to 29 in good health. Some clones in this sample may be carry-over from other donors' samples. CDR3s include the opening cysteine and the closing phenylalanine or tryptophan. The order of the fields is D gene, CDR3 length, J gene, clone size, V gene, CDR3 protein, CDR3 DNA. The D gene is left open where the match is weak. Size is omitted from some rows. Given values are once, few, many or a class for expanded clones.

>.|14|TRBJ1-5|.|TRBV28
CASSLGGGNQPQHF
TGTGCCAGCAGTTTAGGGGGCGGCAATCAGCCCCAGCATTTT
>.|15|TRBJ1-4|.|TRBV7-9
CASSPRRGTAEVLFF
TGTGCCAGCAGCCCCCGGAGGGGGACGGCGGAGGTACTGTTTTTT
>TRBD2|13|TRBJ2-2|.|TRBV2
CASKRERSGELFF
TGTGCCAGCAAGCGGGAGAGGTCCGGGGAGCTGTTTTTT
>TRBD1|15|TRBJ1-3|.|TRBV7-3
CASSHFDRAGNTIYF
TGTGCCAGCAGCCATTTCGACAGGGCTGGAAACACCATATATTTT
>.|15|TRBJ2-3|.|TRBV5-1
CASSLVGGAEDTQYF
TGCGCCAGCAGCTTGGTCGGGGGCGCGGAGGATACGCAGTATTTT
>.|14|TRBJ2-7|.|TRBV7-3
CASSLLSTGSEQYF
TGTGCCAGCAGCCTCCTAAGTACAGGGTCCGAGCAGTACTTC
>TRBD2|13|TRBJ2-2|few|TRBV5-1
CASSAGAGGELFF
TGCGCCAGCAGCGCGGGAGCTGGCGGGGAGCTGTTTTTT
>TRBD1|15|TRBJ1-5|.|TRBV7-6
CASSLAGTDIGAQHF
TGTGCCAGCAGCTTGGCCGGGACAGATATAGGGGCCCAGCATTTT
>TRBD1|15|TRBJ1-5|.|TRBV9
CASSVQGDFNQPQHF
TGTGCCAGCAGCGTACAGGGGGATTTCAATCAGCCCCAGCATTTT
>.|12|TRBJ2-3|.|TRBV15
CATSRGSDTQYF
TGTGCCACCAGCCGGGGTTCAGATACGCAGTATTTT
>.|12|TRBJ1-1|.|TRBV7-9
CASSLFSTEAFF
TGTGCCAGCAGCTTATTCAGCACTGAAGCTTTCTTT
>.|13|TRBJ1-2|.|TRBV7-2
CARGEGPGYGYTF
TGTGCCAGGGGAGAGGGGCCCGGCTATGGCTACACCTTC
>.|14|TRBJ1-2|.|TRBV5-6
CASSSQGLENGYTF
TGTGCCAGCAGCTCCCAGGGGCTGGAGAATGGCTACACCTTC
>.|14|TRBJ2-3|.|TRBV27
CASSPRGKTDTQYF
TGTGCCAGCAGTCCCCGGGGAAAGACAGATACGCAGTATTTT
>.|15|TRBJ2-3|.|TRBV11-2
CASSFDIRGTDTQYF
TGTGCCAGCAGCTTTGACATACGGGGCACAGATACGCAGTATTTT
>.|14|TRBJ2-7|.|TRBV5-1
CASSVWDKWDEQYF
TGCGCCAGCAGCGTGTGGGACAAGTGGGACGAGCAGTACTTC
>.|15|TRBJ2-7|.|TRBV28
CASSRTRIQGPEQYF
TGTGCCAGCAGCCGAACTCGTATACAGGGACCCGAGCAGTACTTC
>TRBD2|15|TRBJ2-5|.|TRBV12-5
CASGLGSGSGGTQYF
TGTGCTAGTGGTTTGGGAAGCGGGAGTGGAGGGACCCAGTACTTC
>TRBD2|14|TRBJ2-7|.|TRBV10-3
CAIKGASGTYEQYF
TGTGCCATCAAAGGAGCTAGCGGTACCTACGAGCAGTACTTC
>.|14|TRBJ2-5|.|TRBV5-1
CASSFDSFRETQYF
TGCGCCAGCAGCTTTGACAGCTTCCGAGAGACCCAGTACTTC
>.|14|TRBJ2-7|once|TRBV5-1
CASSLAQTNYEQYF
TGCGCCAGCAGCTTGGCTCAGACAAACTACGAGCAGTACTTC
>.|13|TRBJ2-7|.|TRBV19
CAGVLWGAGEQYF
TGTGCCGGAGTACTATGGGGGGCAGGCGAGCAGTACTTC
>.|15|TRBJ2-7|once|TRBV27
CASSPPGRGSYEQYF
TGTGCCAGCAGTCCCCCGGGGCGCGGGTCCTACGAGCAGTACTTC
>TRBD2|14|TRBJ2-7|few|TRBV2
CASPRGGTYREQYF
TGTGCCTCCCCTCGGGGAGGGACCTATCGCGAGCAGTACTTC
>TRBD2|16|TRBJ2-3|.|TRBV9
CASSDRAGGLAPAQYF
TGTGCCAGCAGCGATAGAGCGGGAGGGCTGGCCCCTGCGCAGTATTTT
>.|14|TRBJ2-6|.|TRBV27
CASSLSTGANVLTF
TGTGCCAGCAGTTTATCGACCGGGGCCAACGTCCTGACTTTC
>.|17|TRBJ1-1|.|TRBV7-2
CASSLTGSTSMNTEAFF
TGTGCCAGCAGCTTGACAGGCTCTACGAGCATGAACACTGAAGCTTTCTTT
>.|13|TRBJ1-1|.|TRBV5-6
CASSSGTGTEAFF
TGTGCCAGCAGCTCGGGGACCGGCACTGAAGCTTTCTTT
>TRBD1|15|TRBJ1-6|few|TRBV28
CASRGQGTYNSPLHF
TGTGCCAGCAGGGGACAGGGGACCTATAATTCACCCCTCCACTTT
>TRBD1|16|TRBJ1-1|few|TRBV27
CASSSGQGARGTEAFF
TGTGCCAGCAGTTCGGGACAGGGAGCTCGGGGCACTGAAGCTTTCTTT
>.|17|TRBJ1-4|.|TRBV5-1
CASSLGIGTAFNEKLFF
TGCGCCAGCAGCTTGGGCATCGGGACGGCTTTTAATGAAAAACTGTTTTTT
>TRBD2|14|TRBJ2-3|.|TRBV10-3
CAITGLAGSDTQYF
TGTGCCATCACTGGGCTAGCGGGCTCAGATACGCAGTATTTT
>.|14|TRBJ1-4|.|TRBV30
CAWSAAGFGEKLFF
TGTGCCTGGAGTGCTGCGGGGTTTGGGGAAAAACTGTTTTTT
>.|13|TRBJ2-7|once|TRBV6-5
CASSLSGSYEQYF
TGTGCCAGCAGTCTTAGCGGCTCCTACGAGCAGTACTTC
>TRBD1|14|TRBJ2-5|.|TRBV5-1
CASSVDRGHATQYF
TGCGCCAGCAGCGTCGACAGGGGCCATGCGACCCAGTACTTC
>TRBD1|17|TRBJ2-1|.|TRBV7-9
CASSSSGTGGYYNEQFF
TGTGCCAGCAGCTCATCGGGGACAGGGGGCTATTACAATGAGCAGTTCTTC
>.|14|TRBJ1-1|.|TRBV5-5
CASSLSLNSAEAFF
TGTGCCAGCAGCTTGTCACTAAACAGCGCTGAAGCTTTCTTT
>.|18|TRBJ2-3|.|TRBV10-1
CASSESTLGGSLTDTQYF
TGCGCCAGCAGTGAGTCGACTCTAGGAGGGAGCCTCACAGATACGCAGTATTTT
>TRBD2|17|TRBJ2-7|.|TRBV7-6
CASSSSTSGSAWYEQYF
TGTGCCAGCAGCTCCTCTACTAGCGGGAGTGCGTGGTACGAGCAGTACTTC
>TRBD1|13|TRBJ1-2|.|TRBV30
CASPGQGPKGYTF
TGTGCCAGTCCGGGACAGGGGCCTAAGGGCTACACCTTC
>.|14|TRBJ1-1|few|TRBV6-5
CASSYSQGRTEAFF
TGTGCCAGCAGTTACTCGCAGGGGAGGACTGAAGCTTTCTTT
>.|12|TRBJ1-1|.|TRBV28
CASTQLPTEAFF
TGTGCCAGCACACAGCTGCCCACTGAAGCTTTCTTT
>.|15|TRBJ1-5|.|TRBV19
CASSIKSGGSQPQHF
TGTGCCAGTAGTATAAAGTCAGGAGGCAGTCAGCCCCAGCATTTT
>.|14|TRBJ1-4|.|TRBV9
CASVRGNCNEKLFF
TGTGCCAGCGTACGGGGGAATTGTAATGAAAAACTGTTTTTT
>TRBD1|14|TRBJ1-1|.|TRBV11-1
CASSAQGGNTEAFF
TGTGCCAGCAGCGCTCAGGGGGGGAACACTGAAGCTTTCTTT
>.|14|TRBJ1-1|.|TRBV5-1
CASSLRRPNTEAFF
TGCGCCAGCAGCTTGCGTCGGCCGAACACTGAAGCTTTCTTT
>.|14|TRBJ2-3|.|TRBV4-1
CASSQDLRADTQYF
TGCGCCAGCAGCCAAGATCTCCGGGCAGATACGCAGTATTTT
>.|14|TRBJ2-5|.|TRBV15
CATSREPGEETQYF
TGTGCCACCAGCAGAGAGCCGGGTGAAGAGACCCAGTACTTC
>.|15|TRBJ1-2|.|TRBV5-6
CASSPLGALNYGYTF
TGTGCCAGCAGCCCGCTGGGGGCACTAAACTATGGCTACACCTTC
>.|12|TRBJ2-1|.|TRBV10-3
CAISDGENEQFF
TGTGCCATCAGTGACGGGGAGAATGAGCAGTTCTTC
>TRBD2|20|TRBJ2-7|.|TRBV5-1
CASSLDRRQGTSGRASEQYF
TGCGCCAGCAGCTTGGATCGTCGGCAGGGGACTAGCGGGAGGGCCTCCGAGCAGTACTTC
>TRBD2|18|TRBJ2-1|.|TRBV14
CASSQDTLTSAFYNEQFF
TGTGCCAGCAGCCAAGACACATTGACTAGCGCATTTTACAATGAGCAGTTCTTC
>.|15|TRBJ2-3|few|TRBV5-1
CASSPVGPSTDTQYF
TGCGCCAGCAGCCCCGTTGGGCCAAGCACAGATACGCAGTATTTT
>.|18|TRBJ2-1|.|TRBV6-1
CASSEGRLGWSSYNEQFF
TGTGCCAGCAGTGAAGGCCGACTCGGGTGGAGCTCCTACAATGAGCAGTTCTTC
>.|11|TRBJ1-2|.|TRBV29-1
CSVEGARGYTF
TGCAGCGTTGAAGGGGCCCGTGGCTACACCTTC
>TRBD1|15|TRBJ2-4|.|TRBV28
CASSSQGVAKNIQYF
TGTGCCAGCAGTTCTCAGGGGGTAGCCAAAAACATTCAGTACTTC
>.|15|TRBJ1-5|.|TRBV6-1
CASSEVASAPQPQHF
TGTGCCAGCAGTGAAGTGGCCTCAGCTCCTCAGCCCCAGCATTTT